This T cell receptor beta chain came from a study of cytotoxic CD8 clonotypes in ibrutinib-treated CLL. Study as a whole: Responses: approximately 25 partial, 2 complete; after median around 64 months, around 14 stayed remitted, some twelve progressed.

Investigators sought sequencing depths of between 1 in 200,000 and 1 in 1 million T cells. Sequenced by immunoSEQ multiplex PCR; TCRdb stores in-frame clones only, minus some. The sample holds 150,000 to 200,000 clones, approximately 91% seen once. The ends were cut back, 4 bases at V and 1 base at J, with 14 bases in the middle. The CDR3 is made up of 16 amino acids. Germline V CDR1 and CDR2: LNHDA, SQIVND (reference sequence). Note on this clone: Its antigen is unidentified.

Study-wide results and limits: The clonality went up when patients responded to ibrutinib and dropped back toward baseline at progression. Clonality was higher at baseline than in age-matched healthy donors and tracked circulating CD8+ T-cell counts.

Sequenced material: PBMCs, taken at disease progression, from a patient treated with ibrutinib. The TCR comes from a human donor with chronic lymphocytic leukemia. The J gene is TRBJ1-5, the V gene TRBV19; D is perhaps TRBD1 (6 bases). CDR3 protein: CASSNHRVASNQPQHF. The DNA for the CDR3 is TGTGCCAGTAGTAACCACAGGGTTGCGAGCAATCAGCCCCAGCATTTT.